This TCR beta chain comes out of a study of blood T cell repertoires in COVID-19. Across the study: Spain, Italy and the United States supplied samples that represented acute and convalescent COVID-19.

The method was immunoSEQ multiplex PCR; TCRdb's version includes in-frame clones alone and lacks a portion of them. The profile shows about 99,000 clones, 84% of them singletons. This clone was detected once. The germline V gene has CDR1 LNHDA and CDR2 SQIVND (reference sequence). This CDR3 contains 15 residues. Trimming took 1 base from V and 3 from J; bases not matched to a gene: 3. The TCR was taken from a man in his 70s with active or convalescent COVID-19. The rearrangement links TRBV19 to TRBJ2-3; TRBD2 matches 8 bases. Specimen: peripheral blood. The CDR3 loop reads CASSIGLASTDTQYF. CDR3 bases: TGTGCCAGTAGTATAGGACTAGCGTCGACAGATACGCAGTATTTT.